This T cell receptor (beta chain) was found in a study of technical replicates of blood from a few donors. Method: immunoSEQ multiplex PCR; TCRdb's copy keeps in-frame clones and lacks some. This table has roughly 80,000 clones, roughly nine tenths appearing once. The clonotype comes from a human donor in good health. The sample consisted of T cells isolated from PBMCs.

In DNA form, the CDR3 reads TGTGCCAGCAGTTCATGGAGCGGGAGTGGCTACGAGCAGTACTTC. This codes for CASSSWSGSGYEQYF. The chain carries TRBV28 and TRBJ2-7; 8 bases align to TRBD2. V dropped 4 bases and J dropped 3; count of bases not matched to a gene: 8. Germline CDR1 MDHEN, CDR2 SYDVKM. The CDR3 length is 15 residues. Variable domain in full (rest from reference TRBV28 and TRBJ2-7): DVKVTQSSRYLVKRTGEKVFLECVQDMDHENMFWYRQDPGLGLRLIYFSYDVKMKEKGDIPEGYSVSREKKERFSLILESASTNQTSMYLCASSSWSGSGYEQYFGPGTRLTVT.